This passage covers 18 T cell receptor beta chains from one sample sequenced in a study of CD8 T cells in Susac syndrome. A quantity of about 0.5 to 1 ug RNA underwent reverse transcription using random hexamers. TCRdb re-derived calls from the immunoSEQ multiplex PCR reads in MiXCR, one entry per CDR3 protein. The sample lists roughly 200,000 distinct CDR3 sequences; roughly 96% were seen once. The sample taken for sequencing was CD8+ T cells from PBMCs. The source is a human donor with multiple sclerosis.

The rearrangement uses TRBV3-1 and TRBJ2-7; D possibly matches TRBD1 or TRBD2 (6 bases each). Trimming shortened V by 0 bases and J by 2 bases, and 8 bases separated the two germline ends. The CDR3 extends over 14 amino acids. Germline-derived CDR1 and CDR2 are LGHDT and YNNKEL (reference sequence). The CDR3 reads CASSQEGGTYEQYF. The CDR3, as DNA: TGTGCCAGCAGCCAAGAAGGGGGGACCTACGAGCAGTACTTC.

The gene calls are TRBV27 and TRBJ2-1; D could derive from TRBD1 or TRBD2 (5 bases each). Germline-derived CDR1 and CDR2 are MNHEY and SMNVEV (reference sequence). This CDR3 spans 14 amino acids. V was pared by 4 bases and J by 6 bases, with 13 bases between. The CDR3 reads CASSWGPAGNEQFF. The CDR3 DNA reads as TGTGCCAGCAGTTGGGGCCCGGCGGGCAATGAGCAGTTCTTC.

This clonotype has just a few counts. The chain has TRBV9 and TRBJ1-5; 9 bases line up with TRBD1. CDR3 length: 15 amino acids. V lost 0 bases to trimming and J lost 8 bases; unmatched junction nucleotides: 6. Germline lookup yields CDR1 SGDLS and CDR2 YYNGEE. In nucleotides, the CDR3 is TGTGCCAGCAGCGTAGGGACAGGGGAAATGGAGCCCCAGCATTTT. It translates to CASSVGTGEMEPQHF.

This sequence joins TRBV20-1 and TRBJ2-1, with D tentatively TRBD1 (5 bases). There are 14 residues in the CDR3. V was clipped by 6 bases and J by 1 base, with 13 bases between them. From germline, CDR1 is DFQATT and CDR2 SNEGSKA (reference sequence). CDR3 in DNA: TGCAGTGCGGAAGGGGAAAGGTCCTACAATGAGCAGTTCTTC. Translated, it gives CSAEGERSYNEQFF.

The V and J genes are TRBV28 and TRBJ2-5; D is tentatively TRBD1 or TRBD2 (5 bases each). Germline V gives CDR1 MDHEN, CDR2 SYDVKM. The CDR3 runs to 16 residues. Trimming cost V 5 bases and J 5 bases, with 21 bases left between them. CDR3 sequence: CASSPSLASWGETQYF. DNA of the CDR3: TGTGCCAGCAGTCCCAGTCTGGCCAGCTGGGGGGAGACCCAGTACTTC.

CDR3 DNA sequence: TGTGCCAGCAGCCCCAGCTCAGCTCGTCATGCCACCGGGGAGCTGTTTTTT. This sequence encodes CASSPSSARHATGELFF. The chain has TRBV7-9 and TRBJ2-2; no clear D gene. Trimming stripped 5 bases from V and 4 bases from J, with 20 bases between. The CDR3 has 17 amino acids. Germline CDR1 is SEHNR and CDR2 is FQNEAQ (reference sequence).

V gene TRBV29-1 combines with J gene TRBJ2-3; TRBD2 agrees at 9 bases. The CDR3 length is 16 residues. The germline V gene has CDR1 SQVTM and CDR2 ANQGSEA. V shed 4 bases and J 1 base; nucleotides not matched to a gene: 9. CDR3 loop: CSVGGPGTSRTDTQYF. The CDR3 bases are TGCAGCGTTGGTGGCCCCGGGACTAGCCGCACAGATACGCAGTATTTT.

The chain couples TRBV4-2 to TRBJ2-3; TRBD2 agrees at 9 bases. V lost 1 base to trimming and J lost 4 bases; unmatched junction nucleotides: 6. The germline CDR1 and CDR2 sequences are LGHNA and YNFKEQ. The CDR3 sequence is 16 residues long. CDR3 sequence reads: CASSQGLAVSPDTQYF. The CDR3 region has the DNA TGTGCCAGCAGCCAAGGACTAGCGGTCAGCCCAGATACGCAGTATTTT.

This rearrangement joins TRBV9 to TRBJ2-1, with D perhaps being TRBD1 or TRBD2 (6 bases each). The ends were cut back, 0 bases at V and 9 bases at J, with 19 bases in the middle. The length of the CDR3 is 16 residues. Looked up from germline, CDR1 is SGDLS and CDR2 is YYNGEE. CDR3: CASSVGGGGSTIEQFF. The CDR3 bases are TGTGCCAGCAGCGTAGGTGGAGGGGGGTCAACAATTGAGCAGTTCTTC.

The chain links TRBV10-3 to TRBJ2-5; perhaps TRBD1 as D (5 bases). The CDR3 loop spans 15 amino acids. Trimming cost V 0 bases and J 4 bases, with 12 bases left between them. Germline V lookup: CDR1 ENHRY, CDR2 SYGVKD. DNA for the CDR3: TGTGCCATCAGTGAGTCGAAGGGGAAAGTAGAGACCCAGTACTTC. Translation gives CAISESKGKVETQYF.

CDR3 region: CASRGGNQPQHF. CDR3 nucleotides: TGTGCCAGCCGGGGTGGCAATCAGCCCCAGCATTTT. The chain carries TRBV28 and TRBJ1-5; no firm D call. The CDR3 is made up of 12 amino acids. V was trimmed by 8 bases and J by 2 bases, leaving 7 bases between them. Germline CDR1 is MDHEN and CDR2 is SYDVKM.

The rearrangement links TRBV11-2 to TRBJ2-7; 7 bases are a match to TRBD2. From germline, CDR1 is SGHAT and CDR2 FQNNGV. V lost 2 bases, J lost 2 bases, and 6 bases stayed unmatched. The CDR3 runs 15 residues. The CDR3: CASSLSGGSPYEQYF. The CDR3 bases are TGTGCCAGCAGCTTATCTGGCGGGAGTCCCTACGAGCAGTACTTC.

This clonotype came up a few times. The J gene is TRBJ2-1, the V gene TRBV7-9; no clear D gene. Germline V lookup: CDR1 SEHNR, CDR2 FQNEAQ (reference sequence). Trimming pared 1 base from V and 3 bases from J, leaving 7 bases between. There are 14 residues in the CDR3. CDR3 in amino acids: CASSLGGLYNEQFF. CDR3 in DNA: TGTGCCAGCAGCTTAGGAGGCCTCTACAATGAGCAGTTCTTC.

The rearrangement uses TRBV27 and TRBJ2-7, with D possibly matching TRBD1 (6 bases). Between the trimmed V and J ends, which lost 0 bases and 2 bases, there was a span of 11 bases. Germline loops: CDR1 MNHEY, CDR2 SMNVEV (reference sequence). There are 15 residues in the CDR3. CDR3 in DNA: TGTGCCAGCAGTTTATCAGGTGACAGGACCTACGAGCAGTACTTC. It translates to CASSLSGDRTYEQYF.

This rearrangement joins TRBV20-1 to TRBJ2-7; tentatively, D is TRBD2 (6 bases). The V end was cut by 2 bases, the J end by 6 bases, with 20 bases between. The germline gives CDR1 DFQATT, CDR2 SNEGSKA (reference sequence). This CDR3 is built from 15 residues. The DNA of the CDR3 is TGCAGTGCTAGACAGGGCGGGACTGGTAGTCCCGAGCAGTACTTC. It encodes CSARQGGTGSPEQYF.

This clonotype was seen just once. The chain links TRBV14 to TRBJ1-1; TRBD1 might be the D (5 bases). The germline V gene has CDR1 SGHDN and CDR2 FVKESK. The V and J ends lost 4 bases and 5 bases respectively, with 17 bases between them. CDR3 size: 15 residues. CDR3 residues: CASSPAWQGGTEAFF. The CDR3 nucleotides read TGTGCCAGCAGCCCCGCGTGGCAGGGCGGGACTGAAGCTTTCTTT.

This clonotype was recorded once. The rearrangement links TRBV3-1 to TRBJ1-3; D not certain. The CDR3 runs 16 residues. CDR1 and CDR2 from the germline V gene are LGHDT and YNNKEL (reference sequence). With 0 bases removed from V and 0 bases from J, the gap between germline ends came to 9 bases. CDR3: CASSQDSPFSGNTIYF. The DNA of the CDR3 is TGTGCCAGCAGCCAAGATAGTCCGTTCTCTGGAAACACCATATATTTT.

This chain joins TRBV29-1 and TRBJ2-5; the D gene is possibly TRBD1 (6 bases). The V end was cut by 2 bases, the J end by 4 bases, with 11 bases between. This CDR3 is built from 13 residues. Germline CDR1 SQVTM, CDR2 ANQGSEA. For the CDR3, the DNA is TGCAGCGTTGAATCAGGCAGGGGAGAGACCCAGTACTTC. Translating gives CSVESGRGETQYF.